This T cell receptor (beta chain) emerged from a study of T cell responses to AZD1222 COVID-19 vaccine. CDR3 length: 16 residues. The ends lost 5 bases at V and 3 bases at J; junction bases unmatched: 11. Germline CDR1 is MNHEY and CDR2 is SVGEGT. Only in-frame clones appear in the TCRdb table, and some are missing; sequencing was by immunoSEQ multiplex PCR. The data contain about 150,000 clones, about 87% of them singletons. J is TRBJ2-7 and V is TRBV6-2 or TRBV6-3; 9 bases align to TRBD2. This specimen consisted of peripheral blood, obtained 28 days after the second AZD1222 dose. This clonotype originated in an adult who received the AZD1222 COVID-19 vaccine. CDR3 in DNA: TGTGCCAGCAGTCATCGACCGACTAGCGGCCTCTACGAGCAGTACTTC. It translates to CASSHRPTSGLYEQYF.